This T cell receptor (beta chain) was sequenced for a study of OX40 agonist ivuxolimab in advanced cancers. Study information: Patient treatment consisted of intravenous ivuxolimab administration every 2 weeks at 0.01 to 10 mg/kg.

The study's findings and limits: Several nonresponders also turned out to have low normalized T-cell clonal expansion. With doses of 0.1-3.0 mg/kg, partial responders showed among the lowest clonal expansion.

A word on this clone: Its antigen is not known.

This CDR3 comprises 19 residues. V lost 1 base and J 2 bases, leaving 21 bases between the germline ends. TCRdb keeps only in-frame clones here, not all; method: immunoSEQ multiplex PCR. The sample records under 150,000 clones, just over 90% being singletons. The chain has TRBV5-3 and TRBJ1-4, with D unresolved. TRBV5-3 belongs to the ORF category, with a function that is uncertain. The material was CD4+ or CD8+ T cells sorted from blood, obtained in a trial of the OX40 agonist ivuxolimab. The receptor was isolated from an adult with an advanced solid tumor such as melanoma, head and neck, liver or kidney cancer. CDR3 nucleotide sequence: TGTGCCAGAAGCTTGTTGGGAGATCTACCCCCCACTACTAATGAAAAACTGTTTTTT. This encodes CARSLLGDLPPTTNEKLFF.